These 5 T cell receptor beta chains were sequenced from one sample in a study of CD8 T cells in ankylosing spondylitis. TCRdb re-analysed the 5' RACE reads in MiXCR, keeping a single row per CDR3 protein. The table shows approximately 200,000 distinct CDR3 sequences, with roughly 13% occurring only once. The specimen was blood, either unsorted or a sorted T cell fraction (not recorded which). These receptors all come from a female donor with ankylosing spondylitis or in good health (not recorded which).

The chain recombines TRBV20-1 with TRBJ2-3; 16 positions agree with TRBD2. Germline trimming cut 3 bases from V and 8 bases from J; bases unmatched to any gene: 5. The germline gives CDR1 DFQATT, CDR2 SNEGSKA (reference sequence). This CDR3 contains 15 residues. The CDR3 sequence is CSASSGLAGGGTQYF. The CDR3, as DNA: TGCAGTGCTAGTTCGGGACTAGCGGGAGGGGGTACGCAGTATTTT.

The chain employs TRBV6-1 and TRBJ2-2; TRBD2 matches at 9 bases. The CDR3 length is 16 residues. V shed 5 bases, J shed 7 bases, and the junction held 11 bases outside the gene matches. From germline, CDR1 is MNHNS and CDR2 SASEGT. The CDR3 is CASSQELAGALGELFF. The CDR3 nucleotides read TGTGCCAGCAGTCAGGAATTAGCGGGAGCTCTCGGGGAGCTGTTTTTT.

This clonotype was detected many times. The V gene is TRBV5-1, the J gene TRBJ2-2, with 8 bases aligning to TRBD1. Trimming at V came to 1 base and at J to 3 bases, leaving 2 bases not matched to a gene. Germline values: CDR1 SGHRS, CDR2 YFSETQ. The CDR3 runs to 15 residues. The CDR3 sequence is CASSLSGGYTGELFF. DNA of the CDR3: TGCGCCAGCAGCTTGTCAGGGGGCTACACCGGGGAGCTGTTTTTT.

This chain uses TRBV6-2 or TRBV6-3 with TRBJ2-1; 7 bases are shared with TRBD2. Germline V lookup: CDR1 MNHEY, CDR2 SVGEGT. V trimming: 2 bases; J trimming: 10 bases; junction bases outside the gene matches: 14. This CDR3 has 16 amino acids. The CDR3 protein is CASSYLRTDTGGEQFF. The CDR3 nucleotides read TGTGCCAGCAGTTACCTCCGGACGGATACCGGGGGGGAGCAGTTCTTC.

This clonotype was observed many times. V usage is TRBV29-1 and J usage is TRBJ1-4; TRBD1 agrees at 9 bases. V gave up 6 bases and J gave up 8 bases; unmatched junction bases: 4. The CDR3 sequence is 12 residues long. The germline V gene has CDR1 SQVTM and CDR2 ANQGSEA. The CDR3: CSVGTGLEKLFF. The CDR3 nucleotides read TGCAGCGTCGGGACAGGGCTGGAAAAACTGTTTTTT.